This note documents a single T cell receptor beta chain sequence. Antigen specificity is unknown. Given a much more abundant clone one base away, this may be a read error. Combining iRepertoire HTBI primers with Arm-PCR of CDR3 regions, the authors built TCR beta libraries. MiXCR was run by TCRdb on the multiplex PCR reads, yielding one entry per CDR3 protein. The sample holds about 460,000 distinct CDR3 sequences, approximately 23% seen once. The sample is drawn from a study of regulatory T cells in long-lasting Graves disease. The CDR3 runs to 13 residues. Germline V gene sequence: CDR1 MNHEY, CDR2 SVGAGI. Time point here: persistent/refractory GD, antithyroid drugs over 5 years with positive TRAb. PBMC-extracted RNA yielded the TCR library. Study-wide results and caveats: Persistent Graves' patients possessed reduced TCR diversity relative to recently diagnosed ones.

This clonotype was obtained from a female donor with Graves disease. The sequenced sample was peripheral blood mononuclear cells (PBMCs), obtained when the disease was refractory, from a patient treated with antithyroid drugs. The J gene is TRBJ2-7, the V gene TRBV6-5; D is unclear. CDR3 sequence: CASSYSTNYGQYF. CDR3 in DNA: TGTGCCAGCAGTTACTCGACCAATTACGGGCAGTACTTC.